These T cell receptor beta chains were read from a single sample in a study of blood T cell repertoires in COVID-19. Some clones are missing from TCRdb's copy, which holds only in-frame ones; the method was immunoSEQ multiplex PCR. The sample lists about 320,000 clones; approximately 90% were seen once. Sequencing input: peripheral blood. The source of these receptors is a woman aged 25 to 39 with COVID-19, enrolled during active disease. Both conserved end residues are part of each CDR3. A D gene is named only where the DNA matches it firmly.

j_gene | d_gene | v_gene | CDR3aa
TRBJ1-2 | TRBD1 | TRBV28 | CASTLEGTGGYGYTF
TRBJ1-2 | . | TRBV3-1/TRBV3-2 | CASSQDGRGGYTF
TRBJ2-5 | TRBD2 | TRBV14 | CASSQGWLAGGRETQYF
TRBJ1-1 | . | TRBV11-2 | CASSFRGSNTEAFF
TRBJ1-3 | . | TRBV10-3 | CAISSLEPTSGNTIYF
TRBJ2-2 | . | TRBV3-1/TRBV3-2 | CASSPGGGELFF
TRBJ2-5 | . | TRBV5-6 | CASSLIWTAQETQYF
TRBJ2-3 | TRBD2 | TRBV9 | CASSLTSGVNTDTQYF
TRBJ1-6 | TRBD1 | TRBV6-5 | CATLAGQGPSSPLHF
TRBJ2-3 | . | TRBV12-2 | CASRIGFRTGILTDTQYF
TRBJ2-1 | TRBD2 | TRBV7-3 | CACSGLAGRAFF
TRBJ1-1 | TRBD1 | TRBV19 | CASSIARGQWLNTEAFF
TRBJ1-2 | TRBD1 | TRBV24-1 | CATSDGTASVYGYTF
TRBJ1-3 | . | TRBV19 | CASIRVQGPGNTIYF
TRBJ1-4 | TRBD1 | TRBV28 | CASSSVGTGHEKLFF
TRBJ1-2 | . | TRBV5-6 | CASSLDGQGSNYGYTF
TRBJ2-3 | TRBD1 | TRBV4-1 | CASSQRDSHTDTQYF
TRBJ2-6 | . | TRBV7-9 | CASSKGNSGANVLTF
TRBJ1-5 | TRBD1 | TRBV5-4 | CASSVDRDQPQHF
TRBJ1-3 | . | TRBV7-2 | CASSLGGGGNTIYF
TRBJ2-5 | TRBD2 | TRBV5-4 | CASSRAGGPEETQYF
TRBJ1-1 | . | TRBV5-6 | CASSLLTGNWVAFF
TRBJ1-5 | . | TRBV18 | CASSPWAADQPQHF
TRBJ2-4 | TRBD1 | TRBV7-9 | CASSSSGTGPENIQYF
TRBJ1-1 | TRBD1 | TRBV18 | CASSIGTGGWTEAFF
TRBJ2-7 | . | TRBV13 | CASSLGGGSSYEQYF
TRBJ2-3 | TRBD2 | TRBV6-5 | CASSGTIEADTQYF
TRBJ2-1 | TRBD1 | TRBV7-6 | CASSPTGIRQFF
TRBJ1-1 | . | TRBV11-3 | CASSFGRTNTEAFF
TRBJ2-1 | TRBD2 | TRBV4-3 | CASSQGRGLARNEQFF
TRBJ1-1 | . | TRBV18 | CASSPGGAPQAFF
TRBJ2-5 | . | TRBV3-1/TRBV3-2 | CASSQVGGVETQYF
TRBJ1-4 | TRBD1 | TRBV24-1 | CATSDAGQTATNEKLFF
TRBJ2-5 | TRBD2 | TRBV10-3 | CAIRTGTSELSGTQYF
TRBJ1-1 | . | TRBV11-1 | CASSLVRNTEAFF
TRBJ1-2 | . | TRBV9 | CATPKGSNYGYTF
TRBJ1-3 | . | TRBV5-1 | CASGRTASGNTIYF
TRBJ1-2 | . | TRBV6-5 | CASTKNVQGEGGYTF
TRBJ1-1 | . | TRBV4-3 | CASSQDRNTEAFF
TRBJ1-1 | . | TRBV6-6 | CASSQQGSVTEAFF
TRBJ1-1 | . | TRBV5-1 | CASSTDTQYTEAFF
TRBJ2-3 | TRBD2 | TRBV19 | CASSIRLAGEGTDTQYF
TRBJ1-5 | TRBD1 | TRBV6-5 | CASSTGTDSNQPQHF
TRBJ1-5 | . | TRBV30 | CAWSVGGAQPQHF
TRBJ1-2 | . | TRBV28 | CASSSSGDYGYTF
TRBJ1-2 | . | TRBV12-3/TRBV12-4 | CASSLQGPRGYTF
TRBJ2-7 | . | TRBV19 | CATATRFSYEQYF
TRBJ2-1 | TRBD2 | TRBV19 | CASQGLAIYEQFF
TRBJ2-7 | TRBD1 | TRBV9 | CASSAGQGTYEQYF
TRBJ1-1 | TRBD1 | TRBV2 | CASSPGQGRTEAFF
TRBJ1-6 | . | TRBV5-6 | CASSSGLIYNSPLHF
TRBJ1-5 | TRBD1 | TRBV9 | CASSVGDSNQPQHF
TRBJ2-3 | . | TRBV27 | CASGLASGSTDTQYF
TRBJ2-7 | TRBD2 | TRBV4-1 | CASSPSGTSGGAYEQYF
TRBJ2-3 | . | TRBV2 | CASSRGHSTDTQYF
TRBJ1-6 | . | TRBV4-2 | CASSQGESSPLHF
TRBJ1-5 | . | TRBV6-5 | CASNKGQINQPQHF